Detailed here is one T cell receptor beta chain. The V gene's germline CDR1 is MNHEY and CDR2 SMNVEV (reference sequence). This CDR3 has 17 amino acids. Trimming cost V 6 bases and J 0 bases; bases outside gene matches: 10. The data originate from a study of blood T cell repertoires in COVID-19. Overall study: From the United States, Italy and Spain came samples of acute and convalescent COVID-19. In each case, the material was cDNA or gDNA derived from T cells, B-cell-depleted T cells, or PBMCs.

Per the study methods: Quantification of nucleated cells was approximated via reference gene primer amplification. Produced via immunoSEQ multiplex PCR; TCRdb's table is partial and in-frame only. The V and J calls and clone size are taken from that table; D and trimming were inferred from the DNA. Here the sample spans approximately 150,000 clones, roughly 87% being singletons. The rearrangement uses TRBV27 and TRBJ1-4; 7 bases line up with TRBD1. The sequencing input was peripheral blood. The sequence was collected from an older woman with acute or convalescent COVID-19. Here the CDR3 DNA reads TGTGCCAGCAGCAGACAGGGTAATTGGGCAACTAATGAAAAACTGTTTTTT. Amino acid sequence: CASSRQGNWATNEKLFF.